This T cell receptor (beta chain) was found in a study of T cell responses to AZD1222 COVID-19 vaccine. Trimming shortened V by 3 bases and J by 2 bases, and 23 bases separated the two germline ends. This CDR3 is 19 amino acids long. Germline-derived CDR1 and CDR2 are MNHEY and SMNVEV (reference sequence). Clones were sequenced by immunoSEQ multiplex PCR, and TCRdb holds only the in-frame ones, with some missing. The sample has approximately 100,000 clones, about nine tenths seen once. The material sequenced was peripheral blood, taken on day 0 of AZD1222 vaccination. This receptor was taken from an adult in good health. The chain has TRBV27 and TRBJ1-5, with D maybe TRBD1 (5 bases). This chain's CDR3 is CASSFGGAGSAWGNQPQHF. CDR3 bases: TGTGCCAGCAGTTTTGGCGGGGCAGGGTCGGCGTGGGGCAATCAGCCCCAGCATTTT.